This T cell receptor beta chain was documented in a study of siplizumab effects on memory and regulatory T cells. Study-level points and caveats: Naive T cell populations appeared to exhibit greater diversity than memory cells and appeared to be major alloresponse contributors.

The germline CDR1 and CDR2 sequences are MNHEY and SMNVEV (reference sequence). The CDR3 is made up of 14 amino acids. V shed 1 base and J shed 2 bases, with 6 bases lying between them. On this clone itself: As yet, its antigen is unknown.

Around 96,000 TCR templates were measured in each sample. Sequenced by immunoSEQ multiplex PCR; TCRdb stores in-frame clones only, minus some. This table holds around 120,000 clones, roughly 94% found once. The receptor comes from a human donor in good health. The V call is TRBV27, the J call TRBJ1-5; D is uncertain. The specimen sequenced was non-Treg CD4+ T cells sorted from blood. The CDR3 bases are TGTGCCAGCAGTTTATTTCCCGGCAATCAGCCCCAGCATTTT. This gives the protein CASSLFPGNQPQHF.